The 17 T cell receptor beta chains in this list originate from one sample, sequenced in a study of blood T cell repertoires in COVID-19. The table came from immunoSEQ multiplex PCR; TCRdb's copy has only in-frame clones and leaves some out. This sample has 150,000 to 200,000 clones, with approximately 80% found just once. The specimen was peripheral blood. These TCRs come from a woman in her fifties or sixties with active or convalescent COVID-19.

This clone was counted only a few times. This sequence joins TRBV21-1 and TRBJ2-2; TRBD1, the D gene given by the table, was not confirmed from the DNA. TRBV21-1 is annotated as a pseudogene. The CDR3 runs 16 residues. CDR3 sequence (DNA): TGTGCCAGCAGCAAAAGCGATCAGGGGTCGGACGGGGAGCTGTTTTTT. Translation: CASSKSDQGSDGELFF.

This chain links TRBV7-3 with TRBJ1-2; 7 nucleotides match TRBD1. This CDR3 is built from 16 residues. The V gene's germline CDR1 is SGHTA and CDR2 FQGTGA. With V trimmed by 0 bases and J by 8 bases, 12 bases remained unmatched. CDR3 amino acids: CASSLTPVATGEGYTF. For the CDR3, the DNA is TGTGCCAGCAGCTTAACCCCGGTCGCAACAGGGGAAGGCTACACCTTC. Filled out from reference TRBV7-3 and TRBJ1-2, the complete variable domain reads GAGVSQTPSNKVTEKGKYVELRCDPISGHTALYWYRQSLGQGPEFLIYFQGTGAADDSGLPNDRFFAVRPEGSVSTLKIQRTERGDSAVYLCASSLTPVATGEGYTFGSGTRLTVV.

The rearrangement joins TRBV6-5 to TRBJ1-2; TRBD1 is a possible D gene (6 bases). V was trimmed by 10 bases and J by 13 bases, leaving 31 bases between them. Germline CDR1 and CDR2: MNHEY and SVGAGI. This CDR3 has 15 amino acids. CDR3 nucleotides: TGTGCCACCAAGGAAAACGACCGTCAGGGGAGGGCTGGCACCTTC. Encoded protein: CATKENDRQGRAGTF.

The rearrangement joins TRBV5-6 to TRBJ2-3; D might be TRBD2 (6 bases). The CDR3 consists of 16 residues. In germline, CDR1 is SGHDT, CDR2 YYEEEE. V was trimmed by 0 bases and J by 0 bases, leaving 11 bases between them. The CDR3 region is CASSLVGEVSTDTQYF. The CDR3 bases are TGTGCCAGCAGCTTGGTGGGGGAGGTGAGCACAGATACGCAGTATTTT.

The chain recombines TRBV4-2 with TRBJ2-2, with D maybe TRBD2 (5 bases). This CDR3 comprises 17 residues. Trimming removed 0 bases at V and 1 base at J, with 12 bases between. Germline V gives CDR1 LGHNA, CDR2 YNFKEQ. The CDR3 region has the DNA TGTGCCAGCAGCCAAGATCTCCGACGGGGGAACACCGGGGAGCTGTTTTTT. It codes for CASSQDLRRGNTGELFF.

The chain employs TRBV30 and TRBJ1-2; 7 nucleotides line up with TRBD1. V shed 7 bases and J 5 bases; nucleotides not matched to a gene: 13. This CDR3 contains 14 residues. CDR1 and CDR2 (germline): GTSNPN, SVGIG (reference sequence). The CDR3 reads CASPRTGTVYGYTF. The CDR3, as DNA: TGTGCCTCCCCCCGAACCGGGACAGTTTATGGCTACACCTTC.

The chain has TRBV29-1 and TRBJ1-1; D remains unclear. Germline V gene lookup returns CDR1 SQVTM and CDR2 ANQGSEA. The length of the CDR3 is 13 residues. Trimming shortened V by 3 bases and J by 1 base, and 9 bases separated the two germline ends. The CDR3 spells CSVDLAANTEAFF. The CDR3 nucleotides read TGCAGCGTTGATTTAGCGGCGAACACTGAAGCTTTCTTT.

The chain employs TRBV6-2 or TRBV6-3 and TRBJ1-2; 8 positions match TRBD1. Germline CDR1 reads MNHEY; CDR2 reads SVGEGT. J was trimmed by 4 bases and V by 4 bases; bases with no gene match: 8. The CDR3 loop spans 15 amino acids. For the CDR3, the DNA is TGTGCCAGCAGTTCTACAGGGGGAGCGCTCTATGGCTACACCTTC. Its translation is CASSSTGGALYGYTF.

This chain links TRBV19 with TRBJ1-2; 9 nucleotides align to TRBD1. With V trimmed by 7 bases and J by 8 bases, 11 bases remained unmatched. The CDR3 is 14 residues long. Germline V gene lookup returns CDR1 LNHDA and CDR2 SQIVND (reference sequence). DNA of the CDR3: TGTGCCAGTATGGGGACAGGGCGGGGTCGGGGCTACACCTTC. Protein sequence: CASMGTGRGRGYTF. The full variable domain, with the rest looked up from reference TRBV19 and TRBJ1-2, is DGGITQSPKYLFRKEGQNVTLSCEQNLNHDAMYWYRQDPGQGLRLIYYSQIVNDFQKGDIAEGYSVSREKKESFPLTVTSAQKNPTAFYLCASMGTGRGRGYTFGSGTRLTVV.

The V call is TRBV18, the J call TRBJ2-2, with 9 bases matching TRBD2. The CDR3 covers 16 residues. Per the germline V gene, CDR1 is KGHSH and CDR2 is LQKENI. Losses at the gene ends were 1 base for V and 5 bases for J; bases not matched to a gene: 5. The CDR3 protein is CASSPLSGSRTGELFF. DNA of the CDR3: TGTGCCAGCTCACCACTTAGCGGGAGTAGGACCGGGGAGCTGTTTTTT.

The rearrangement uses TRBV18 and TRBJ2-1; TRBD2 matches 9 bases. V dropped 2 bases and J dropped 6; count of bases not matched to a gene: 2. Germline values: CDR1 KGHSH, CDR2 LQKENI. This CDR3 contains 14 residues. The CDR3 sequence: CASSPSGGTNEQFF. The CDR3 DNA reads TGTGCCAGCTCACCAAGCGGGGGGACCAATGAGCAGTTCTTC.

As concerns this clone: Other DNA sequences from this sample encode an identical CDR3 as well. The J gene is TRBJ2-2, the V gene TRBV7-2; 11 nucleotides match TRBD1. The germline V gene has CDR1 SGHTA and CDR2 FQGNSA. The CDR3 loop spans 15 amino acids. V lost 5 bases and J lost 4; bases outside the gene matches: 3. CDR3 nucleotide sequence: TGTGCCAGCAGCCTGGACAGGGGGCGCACCGGGGAGCTGTTTTTT. Amino acids: CASSLDRGRTGELFF.

This clone was found a few times. The sample holds other DNA sequences that translate to the same CDR3. V usage is TRBV9 and J usage is TRBJ2-1, with a possible D match to TRBD2 (7 bases). The CDR3 is made up of 14 amino acids. The germline V gene has CDR1 SGDLS and CDR2 YYNGEE. V shed 2 bases and J shed 8 bases, with 14 bases lying between them. The chain's CDR3 is CASSVLGGLDEQFF. The CDR3 DNA sequence: TGTGCCAGCAGCGTTCTCGGGGGGCTGGATGAGCAGTTCTTC.

The V gene is TRBV19, the J gene TRBJ1-4; D remains ambiguous. CDR1 and CDR2 from the germline V gene are LNHDA and SQIVND (reference sequence). This CDR3 spans 15 amino acids. Between the trimmed V and J ends, which lost 5 bases and 0 bases, there was a span of 10 bases. The chain's CDR3 is CASSETSSTNEKLFF. For the CDR3, the DNA is TGTGCCAGTAGTGAGACATCGTCAACTAATGAAAAACTGTTTTTT. The entire variable domain, with the rest obtained from reference TRBV19 and TRBJ1-4, is as follows: DGGITQSPKYLFRKEGQNVTLSCEQNLNHDAMYWYRQDPGQGLRLIYYSQIVNDFQKGDIAEGYSVSREKKESFPLTVTSAQKNPTAFYLCASSETSSTNEKLFFGSGTQLSVL.

The V and J genes are TRBV2 and TRBJ1-2; the match to TRBD1 covers 8 bases. V shed 7 bases, J shed 4 bases, and the junction held 2 bases outside the gene matches. The CDR3 consists of 12 residues. Germline CDR1 and CDR2: SNHLY and FYNNEI. CDR3 amino acids: CASNTGGYGYTF. The CDR3 DNA reads as TGTGCCAGCAATACAGGGGGCTATGGCTACACCTTC.

The rearrangement links TRBV28 to TRBJ1-2; a possible D gene is TRBD1 (5 bases). Germline V gene sequence: CDR1 MDHEN, CDR2 SYDVKM. V lost 6 bases to trimming and J lost 7 bases, with 15 bases between them. CDR3 length: 13 amino acids. CDR3 bases: TGTGCCAGCAGCGCCGGACAACTCCGTGGCTACACCTTC. Residues: CASSAGQLRGYTF.

This clone was counted between two and nine times. The CDR3 region has the DNA TGTGCCAGTAGTATTACGGTCTTAGGAGTATCCCGAGGCTACGAGCAGTACTTC. This gives the protein CASSITVLGVSRGYEQYF. V is TRBV19 and J is TRBJ2-7; no definite D call. In germline, CDR1 is LNHDA, CDR2 SQIVND (reference sequence). The CDR3 extends over 18 amino acids. V was clipped by 3 bases and J by 3 bases, with 24 bases between them. The variable domain in full, with the rest retrieved from reference TRBV19 and TRBJ2-7, is DGGITQSPKYLFRKEGQNVTLSCEQNLNHDAMYWYRQDPGQGLRLIYYSQIVNDFQKGDIAEGYSVSREKKESFPLTVTSAQKNPTAFYLCASSITVLGVSRGYEQYFGPGTRLTVT.